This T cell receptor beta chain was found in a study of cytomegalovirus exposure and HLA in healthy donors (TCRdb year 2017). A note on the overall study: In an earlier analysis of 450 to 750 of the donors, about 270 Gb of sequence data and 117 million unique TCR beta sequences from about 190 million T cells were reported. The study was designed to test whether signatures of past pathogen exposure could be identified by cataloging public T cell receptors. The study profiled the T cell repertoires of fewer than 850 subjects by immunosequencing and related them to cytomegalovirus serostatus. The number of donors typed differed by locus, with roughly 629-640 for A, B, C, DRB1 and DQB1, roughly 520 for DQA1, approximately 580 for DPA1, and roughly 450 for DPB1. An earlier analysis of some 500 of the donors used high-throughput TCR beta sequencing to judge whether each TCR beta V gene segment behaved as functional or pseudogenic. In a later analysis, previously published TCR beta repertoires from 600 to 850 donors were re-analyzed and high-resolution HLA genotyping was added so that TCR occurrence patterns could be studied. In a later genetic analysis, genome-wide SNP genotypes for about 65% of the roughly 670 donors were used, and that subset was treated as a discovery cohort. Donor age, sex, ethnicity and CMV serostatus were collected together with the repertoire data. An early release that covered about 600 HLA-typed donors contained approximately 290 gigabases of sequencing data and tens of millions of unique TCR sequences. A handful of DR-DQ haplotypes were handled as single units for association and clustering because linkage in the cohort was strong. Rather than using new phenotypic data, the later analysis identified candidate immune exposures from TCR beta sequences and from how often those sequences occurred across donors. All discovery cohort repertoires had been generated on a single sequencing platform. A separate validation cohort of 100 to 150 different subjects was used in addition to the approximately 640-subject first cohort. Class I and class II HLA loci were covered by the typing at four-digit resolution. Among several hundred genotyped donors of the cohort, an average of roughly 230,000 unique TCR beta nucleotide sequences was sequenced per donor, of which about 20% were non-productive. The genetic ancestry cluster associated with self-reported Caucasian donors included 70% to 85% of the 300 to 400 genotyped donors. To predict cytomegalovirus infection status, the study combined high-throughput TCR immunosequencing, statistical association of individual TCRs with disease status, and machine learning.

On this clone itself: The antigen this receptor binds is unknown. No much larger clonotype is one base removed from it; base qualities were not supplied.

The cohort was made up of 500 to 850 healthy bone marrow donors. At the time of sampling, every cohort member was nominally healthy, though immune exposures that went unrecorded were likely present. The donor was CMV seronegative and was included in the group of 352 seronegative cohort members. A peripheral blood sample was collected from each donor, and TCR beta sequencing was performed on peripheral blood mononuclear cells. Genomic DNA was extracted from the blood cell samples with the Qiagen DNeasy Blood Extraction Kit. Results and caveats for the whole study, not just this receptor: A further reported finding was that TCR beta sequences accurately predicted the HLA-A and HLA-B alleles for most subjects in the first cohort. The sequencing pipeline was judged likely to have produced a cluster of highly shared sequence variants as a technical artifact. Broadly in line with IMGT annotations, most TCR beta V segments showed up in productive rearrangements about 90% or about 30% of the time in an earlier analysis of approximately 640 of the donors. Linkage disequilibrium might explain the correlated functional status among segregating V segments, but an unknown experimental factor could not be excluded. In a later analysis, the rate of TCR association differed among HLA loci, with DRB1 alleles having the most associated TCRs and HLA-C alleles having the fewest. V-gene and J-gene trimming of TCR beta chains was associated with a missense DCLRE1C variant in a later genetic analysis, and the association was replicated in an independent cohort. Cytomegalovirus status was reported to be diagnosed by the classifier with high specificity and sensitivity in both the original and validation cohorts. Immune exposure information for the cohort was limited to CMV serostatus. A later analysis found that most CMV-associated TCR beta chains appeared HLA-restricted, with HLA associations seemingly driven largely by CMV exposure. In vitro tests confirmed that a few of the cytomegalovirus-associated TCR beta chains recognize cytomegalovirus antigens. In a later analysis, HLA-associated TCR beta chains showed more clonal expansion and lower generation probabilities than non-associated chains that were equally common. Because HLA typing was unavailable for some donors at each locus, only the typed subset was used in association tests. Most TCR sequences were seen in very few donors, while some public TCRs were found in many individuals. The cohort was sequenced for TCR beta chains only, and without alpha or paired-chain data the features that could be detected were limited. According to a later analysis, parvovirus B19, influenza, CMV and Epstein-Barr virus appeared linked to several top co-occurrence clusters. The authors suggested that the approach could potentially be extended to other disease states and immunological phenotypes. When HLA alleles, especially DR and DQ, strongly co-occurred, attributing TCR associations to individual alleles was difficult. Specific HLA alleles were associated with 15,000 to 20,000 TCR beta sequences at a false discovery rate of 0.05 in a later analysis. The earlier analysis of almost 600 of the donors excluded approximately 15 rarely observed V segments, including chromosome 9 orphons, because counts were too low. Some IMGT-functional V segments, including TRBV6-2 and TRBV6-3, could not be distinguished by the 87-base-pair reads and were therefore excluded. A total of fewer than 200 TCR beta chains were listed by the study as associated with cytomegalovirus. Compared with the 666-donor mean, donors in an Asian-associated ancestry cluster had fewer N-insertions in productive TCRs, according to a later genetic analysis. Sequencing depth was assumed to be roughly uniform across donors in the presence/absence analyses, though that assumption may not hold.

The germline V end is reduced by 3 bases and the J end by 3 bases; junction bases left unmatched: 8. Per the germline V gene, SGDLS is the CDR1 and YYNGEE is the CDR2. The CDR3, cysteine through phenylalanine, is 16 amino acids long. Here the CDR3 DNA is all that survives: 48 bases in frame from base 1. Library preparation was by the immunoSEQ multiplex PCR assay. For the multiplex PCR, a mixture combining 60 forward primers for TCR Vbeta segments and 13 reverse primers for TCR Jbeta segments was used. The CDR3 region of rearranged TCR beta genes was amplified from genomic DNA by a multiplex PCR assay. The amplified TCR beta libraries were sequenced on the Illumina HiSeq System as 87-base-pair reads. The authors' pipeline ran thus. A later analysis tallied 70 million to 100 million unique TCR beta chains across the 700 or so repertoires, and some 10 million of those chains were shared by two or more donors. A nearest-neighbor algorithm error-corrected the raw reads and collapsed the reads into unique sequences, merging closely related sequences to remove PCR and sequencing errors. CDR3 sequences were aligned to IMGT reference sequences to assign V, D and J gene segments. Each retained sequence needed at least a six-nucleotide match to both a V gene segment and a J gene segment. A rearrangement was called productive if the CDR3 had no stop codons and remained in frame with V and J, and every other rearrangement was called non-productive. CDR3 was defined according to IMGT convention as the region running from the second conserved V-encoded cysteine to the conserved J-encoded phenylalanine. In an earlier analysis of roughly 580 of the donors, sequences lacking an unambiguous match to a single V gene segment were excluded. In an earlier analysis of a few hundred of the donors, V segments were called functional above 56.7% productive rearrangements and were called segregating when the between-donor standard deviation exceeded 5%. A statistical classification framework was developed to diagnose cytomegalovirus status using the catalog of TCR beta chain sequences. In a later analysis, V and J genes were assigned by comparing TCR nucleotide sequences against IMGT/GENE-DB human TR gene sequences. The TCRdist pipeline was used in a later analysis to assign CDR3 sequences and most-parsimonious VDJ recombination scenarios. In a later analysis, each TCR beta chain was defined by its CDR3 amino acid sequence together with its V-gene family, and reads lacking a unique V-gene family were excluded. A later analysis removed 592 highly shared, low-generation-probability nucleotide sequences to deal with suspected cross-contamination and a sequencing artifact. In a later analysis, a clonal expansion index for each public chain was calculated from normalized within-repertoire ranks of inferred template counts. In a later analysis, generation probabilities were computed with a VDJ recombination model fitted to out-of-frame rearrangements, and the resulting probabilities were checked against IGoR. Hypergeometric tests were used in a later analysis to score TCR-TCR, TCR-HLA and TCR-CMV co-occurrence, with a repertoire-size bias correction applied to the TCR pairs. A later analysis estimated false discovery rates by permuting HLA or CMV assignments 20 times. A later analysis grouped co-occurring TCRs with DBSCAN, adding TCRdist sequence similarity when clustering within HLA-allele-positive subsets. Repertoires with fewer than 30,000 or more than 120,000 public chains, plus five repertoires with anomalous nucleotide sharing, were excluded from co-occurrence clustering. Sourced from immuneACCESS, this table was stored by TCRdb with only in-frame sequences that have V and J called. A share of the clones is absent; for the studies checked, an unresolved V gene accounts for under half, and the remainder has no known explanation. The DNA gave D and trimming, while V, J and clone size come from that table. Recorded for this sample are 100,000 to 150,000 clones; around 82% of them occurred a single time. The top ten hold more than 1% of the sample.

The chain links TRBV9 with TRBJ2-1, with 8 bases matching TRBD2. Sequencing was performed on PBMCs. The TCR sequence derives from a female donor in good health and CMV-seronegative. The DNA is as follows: TGTGCCAGCAGCGCTTCTAGCGGGTTAAACTACAATGAGCAGTTCTTC. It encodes CASSASSGLNYNEQFF.